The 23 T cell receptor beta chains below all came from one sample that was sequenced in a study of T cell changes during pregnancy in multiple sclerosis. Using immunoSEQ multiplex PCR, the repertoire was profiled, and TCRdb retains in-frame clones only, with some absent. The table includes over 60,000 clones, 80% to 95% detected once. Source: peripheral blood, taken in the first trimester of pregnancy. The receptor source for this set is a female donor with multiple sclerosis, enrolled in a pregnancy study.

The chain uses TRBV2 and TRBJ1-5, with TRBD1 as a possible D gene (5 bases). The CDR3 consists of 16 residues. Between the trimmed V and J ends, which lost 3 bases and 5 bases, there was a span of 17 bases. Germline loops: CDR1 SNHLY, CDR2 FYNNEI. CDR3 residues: CASSDPLGREDQPQHF. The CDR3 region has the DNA TGTGCCAGCAGTGATCCCCTGGGCAGGGAAGATCAGCCCCAGCATTTT.

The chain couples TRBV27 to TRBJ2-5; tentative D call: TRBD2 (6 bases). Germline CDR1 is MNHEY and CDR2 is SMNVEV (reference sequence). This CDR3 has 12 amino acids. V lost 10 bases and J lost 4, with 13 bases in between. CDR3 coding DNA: TGTGCCACACGGGGAGGACTAGAGACCCAGTACTTC. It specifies CATRGGLETQYF.

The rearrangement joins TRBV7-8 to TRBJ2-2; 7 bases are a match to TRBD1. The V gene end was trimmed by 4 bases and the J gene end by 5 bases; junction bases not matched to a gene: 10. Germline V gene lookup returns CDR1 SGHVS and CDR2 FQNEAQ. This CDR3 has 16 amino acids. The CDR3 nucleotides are TGTGCCAGCAGCTCTAGGTGGCAGGGGGTGACCGGGGAGCTGTTTTTT. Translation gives CASSSRWQGVTGELFF.

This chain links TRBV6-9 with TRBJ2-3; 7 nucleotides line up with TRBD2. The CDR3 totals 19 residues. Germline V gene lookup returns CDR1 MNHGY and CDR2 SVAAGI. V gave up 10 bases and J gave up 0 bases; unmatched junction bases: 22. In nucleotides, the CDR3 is TGTGCCAATGAGGGGCGGGAGAGCCCCAGCAGGGAGAGCACAGATACGCAGTATTTT. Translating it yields CANEGRESPSRESTDTQYF.

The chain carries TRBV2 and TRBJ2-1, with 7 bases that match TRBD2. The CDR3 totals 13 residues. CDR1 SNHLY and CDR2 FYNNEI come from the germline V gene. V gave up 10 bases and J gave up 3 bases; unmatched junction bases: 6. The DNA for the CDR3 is TGTGCCACTCCCTGGGGGGGCTACAATGAGCAGTTCTTC. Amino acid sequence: CATPWGGYNEQFF.

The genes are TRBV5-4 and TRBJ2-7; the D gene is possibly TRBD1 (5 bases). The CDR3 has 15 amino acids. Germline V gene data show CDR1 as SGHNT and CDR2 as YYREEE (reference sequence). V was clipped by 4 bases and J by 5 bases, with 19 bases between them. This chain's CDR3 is CASSAEGAGRNEQYF. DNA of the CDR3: TGTGCCAGCAGCGCCGAAGGGGCAGGCCGGAACGAGCAGTACTTC.

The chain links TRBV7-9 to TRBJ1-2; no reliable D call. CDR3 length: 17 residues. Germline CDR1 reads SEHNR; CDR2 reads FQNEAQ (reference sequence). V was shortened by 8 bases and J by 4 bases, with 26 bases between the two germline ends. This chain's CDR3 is CASGIYREGPDPYGYTF. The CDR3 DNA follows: TGTGCCAGCGGAATCTACCGAGAGGGTCCGGACCCCTATGGCTACACCTTC.

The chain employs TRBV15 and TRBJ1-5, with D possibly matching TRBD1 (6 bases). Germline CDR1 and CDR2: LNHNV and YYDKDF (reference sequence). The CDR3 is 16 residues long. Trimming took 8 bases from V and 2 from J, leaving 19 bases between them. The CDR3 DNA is TGTGCCACCTGCAATGCCCAGGGGATACGCAATCAGCCCCAGCATTTT. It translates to CATCNAQGIRNQPQHF.

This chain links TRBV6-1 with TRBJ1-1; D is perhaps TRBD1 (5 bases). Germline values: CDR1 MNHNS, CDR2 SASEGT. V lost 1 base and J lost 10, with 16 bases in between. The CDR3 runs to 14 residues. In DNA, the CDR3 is TGTGCCAGCAGTGAAGATCCGAGGGGAGGGAGAGCTTTCTTT. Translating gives CASSEDPRGGRAFF.

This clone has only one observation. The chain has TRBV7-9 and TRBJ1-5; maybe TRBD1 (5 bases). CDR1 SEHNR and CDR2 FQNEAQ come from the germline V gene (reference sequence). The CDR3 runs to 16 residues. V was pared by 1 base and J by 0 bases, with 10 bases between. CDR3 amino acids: CASSLGQGYSNQPQHF. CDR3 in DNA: TGTGCCAGCAGCTTAGGGCAGGGATATAGCAATCAGCCCCAGCATTTT.

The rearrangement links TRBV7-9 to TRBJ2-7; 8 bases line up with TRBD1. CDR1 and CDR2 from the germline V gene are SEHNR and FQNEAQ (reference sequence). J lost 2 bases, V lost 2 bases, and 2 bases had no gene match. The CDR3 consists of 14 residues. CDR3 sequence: CASSLTGQAYEQYF. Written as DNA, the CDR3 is TGTGCCAGCAGCTTAACGGGACAGGCCTACGAGCAGTACTTC.

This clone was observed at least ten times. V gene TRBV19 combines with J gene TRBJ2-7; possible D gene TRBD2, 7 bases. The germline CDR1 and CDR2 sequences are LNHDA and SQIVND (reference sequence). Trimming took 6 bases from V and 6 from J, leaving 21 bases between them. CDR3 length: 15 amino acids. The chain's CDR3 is CASSPGGGRRFEQYF. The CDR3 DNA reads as TGTGCCAGTAGCCCTGGGGGCGGGAGACGCTTCGAGCAGTACTTC. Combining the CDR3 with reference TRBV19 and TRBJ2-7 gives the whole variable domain DGGITQSPKYLFRKEGQNVTLSCEQNLNHDAMYWYRQDPGQGLRLIYYSQIVNDFQKGDIAEGYSVSREKKESFPLTVTSAQKNPTAFYLCASSPGGGRRFEQYFGPGTRLTVT.

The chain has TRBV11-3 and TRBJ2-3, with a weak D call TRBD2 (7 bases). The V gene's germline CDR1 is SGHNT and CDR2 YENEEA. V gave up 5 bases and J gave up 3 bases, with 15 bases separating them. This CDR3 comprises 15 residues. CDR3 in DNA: TGTGCCAGCAGCGGGGGGGCCGCTCTAACAGATACGCAGTATTTT. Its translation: CASSGGAALTDTQYF. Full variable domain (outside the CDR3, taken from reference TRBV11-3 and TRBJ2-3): EAGVVQSPRYKIIEKKQPVAFWCNPISGHNTLYWYLQNLGQGPELLIRYENEEAVDDSQLPKDRFSAERLKGVDSTLKIQPAELGDSAVYLCASSGGAALTDTQYFGPGTRLTVL.

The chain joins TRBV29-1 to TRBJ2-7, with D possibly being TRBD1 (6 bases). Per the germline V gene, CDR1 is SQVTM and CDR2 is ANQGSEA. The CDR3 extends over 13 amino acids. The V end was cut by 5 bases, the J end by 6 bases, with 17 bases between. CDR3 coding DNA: TGCAGCGTTATCCAGGGGCCGAAATGCGAGCAGTACTTC. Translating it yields CSVIQGPKCEQYF.

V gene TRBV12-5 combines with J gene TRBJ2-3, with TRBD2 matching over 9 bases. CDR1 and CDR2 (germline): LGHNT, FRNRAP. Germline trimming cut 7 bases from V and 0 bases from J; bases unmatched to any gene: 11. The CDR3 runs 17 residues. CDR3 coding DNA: TGTGCTAGTGACCGCGGGGGGGCCGGTACGAGCACAGATACGCAGTATTTT. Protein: CASDRGGAGTSTDTQYF.

CDR3 residues: CASSPWGDWVTEAFF. CDR3 DNA: TGTGCCAGCTCACCATGGGGGGATTGGGTCACTGAAGCTTTCTTT. This chain uses TRBV18 with TRBJ1-1, with D possibly matching TRBD1 (5 bases). V shed 2 bases and J shed 4 bases, with 14 bases lying between them. Germline assignment: CDR1 KGHSH and CDR2 LQKENI. The CDR3 covers 15 residues.

CDR3 amino acids: CASSQTGGYEQYF. In DNA, the CDR3 is TGTGCCAGCAGCCAAACAGGGGGCTACGAGCAGTACTTC. V and J are TRBV7-3 and TRBJ2-7; TRBD1 matches 8 bases. This CDR3 region has 13 residues. CDR1 and CDR2 from the germline V gene are SGHTA and FQGTGA. With V trimmed by 5 bases and J by 3 bases, 3 bases remained unmatched.

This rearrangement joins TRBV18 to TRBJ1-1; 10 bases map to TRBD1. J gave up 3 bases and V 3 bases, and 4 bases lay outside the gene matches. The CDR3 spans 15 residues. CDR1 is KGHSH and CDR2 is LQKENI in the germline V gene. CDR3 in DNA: TGTGCCAGCTCACCGACCGGGACAGGGGACACTGAAGCTTTCTTT. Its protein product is CASSPTGTGDTEAFF. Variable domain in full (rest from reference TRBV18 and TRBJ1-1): NAGVMQNPRHLVRRRGQEARLRCSPMKGHSHVYWYRQLPEEGLKFMVYLQKENIIDESGMPKERFSAEFPKEGPSILRIQQVVRGDSAAYFCASSPTGTGDTEAFFGQGTRLTVV.

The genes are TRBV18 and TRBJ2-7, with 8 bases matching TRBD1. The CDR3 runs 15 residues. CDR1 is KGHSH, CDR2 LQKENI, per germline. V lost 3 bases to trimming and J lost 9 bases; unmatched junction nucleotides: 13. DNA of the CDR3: TGTGCCAGCTCACCCCCGAGGCAGGGGGCGCTTGGGCAGTACTTC. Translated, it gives CASSPPRQGALGQYF.

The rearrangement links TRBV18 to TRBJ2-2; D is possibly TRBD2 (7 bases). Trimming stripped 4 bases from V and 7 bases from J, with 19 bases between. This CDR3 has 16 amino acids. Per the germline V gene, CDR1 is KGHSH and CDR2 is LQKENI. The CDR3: CASSLKTGGADGELFF. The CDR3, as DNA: TGTGCCAGCTCACTAAAGACGGGGGGCGCCGACGGGGAGCTGTTTTTT. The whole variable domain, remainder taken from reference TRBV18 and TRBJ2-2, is NAGVMQNPRHLVRRRGQEARLRCSPMKGHSHVYWYRQLPEEGLKFMVYLQKENIIDESGMPKERFSAEFPKEGPSILRIQQVVRGDSAAYFCASSLKTGGADGELFFGEGSRLTVL.

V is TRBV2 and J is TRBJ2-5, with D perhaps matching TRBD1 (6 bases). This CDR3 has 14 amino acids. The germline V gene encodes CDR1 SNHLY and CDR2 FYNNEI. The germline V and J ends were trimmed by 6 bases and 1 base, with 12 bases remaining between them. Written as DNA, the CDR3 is TGTGCCAGCAGCCGGACAGTCCTCCAAGAGACCCAGTACTTC. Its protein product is CASSRTVLQETQYF. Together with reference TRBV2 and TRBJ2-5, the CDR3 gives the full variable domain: EPEVTQTPSHQVTQMGQEVILRCVPISNHLYFYWYRQILGQKVEFLVSFYNNEISEKSEIFDDQFSVERPDGSNFTLKIRSTKLEDSAMYFCASSRTVLQETQYFGPGTRLLVL.

The CDR3, as DNA: TGTGCCTGGAGTGTAAACAGGGGGGCCAAAAACATTCAGTACTTC. It encodes CAWSVNRGAKNIQYF. The J gene is TRBJ2-4, the V gene TRBV30; 8 nucleotides line up with TRBD1. Germline V lookup: CDR1 GTSNPN, CDR2 SVGIG (reference sequence). The CDR3 has 15 amino acids. With V trimmed by 0 bases and J by 1 base, 2 bases remained unmatched.

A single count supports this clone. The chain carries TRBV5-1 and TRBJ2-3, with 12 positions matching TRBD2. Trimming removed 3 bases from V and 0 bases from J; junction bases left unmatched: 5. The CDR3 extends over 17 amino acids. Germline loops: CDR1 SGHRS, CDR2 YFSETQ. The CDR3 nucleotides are TGCGCCAGCAGCTCGGGACTAGCGGGCCTAAGCACAGATACGCAGTATTTT. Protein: CASSSGLAGLSTDTQYF.